These 20 T cell receptor beta chains originate from one sample sequenced in a study of control samples from healthy donors and cancer patients. Method: immunoSEQ multiplex PCR; TCRdb's copy keeps in-frame clones and lacks some. The sample includes under 450,000 clones, 80% to 95% of them seen just once. The material sequenced was PBMCs. These receptors were obtained from a middle-aged man with head and neck cancer.

The CDR3 DNA reads as TGTGCCAGCAGCTTGCGGACAGCTCGAGATACGCAGTATTTT. This codes for CASSLRTARDTQYF. The chain recombines TRBV5-6 with TRBJ2-3, with D possibly matching TRBD1 (6 bases). CDR1 and CDR2 (germline): SGHDT, YYEEEE. Trimming removed 1 base at V and 5 bases at J, with 11 bases between. The CDR3 contains 14 residues.

The chain uses TRBV5-4 and TRBJ2-1, with 9 bases matching TRBD1. The CDR3 contains 15 residues. The germline gives CDR1 SGHNT, CDR2 YYREEE (reference sequence). V shed 2 bases, J shed 9 bases, and the junction held 9 bases outside the gene matches. In DNA form, the CDR3 reads TGTGCCAGCAGCTTTTTTACAGGGGGCGAAGGTGAGCAGTTCTTC. This encodes CASSFFTGGEGEQFF.

The V gene is TRBV29-1, the J gene TRBJ1-4; D uncertain. The CDR3 contains 15 residues. Trimming shortened V by 4 bases and J by 0 bases, and 12 bases separated the two germline ends. From germline, CDR1 is SQVTM and CDR2 ANQGSEA. The CDR3 DNA reads TGCAGCGTTGGGGCCGGGGTTGCAACTAATGAAAAACTGTTTTTT. Translated: CSVGAGVATNEKLFF.

The rearrangement uses TRBV5-6 and TRBJ2-5; D might be TRBD2 (5 bases). CDR3 size: 16 residues. With 3 bases removed from V and 2 bases from J, the gap between germline ends came to 17 bases. The germline V gene encodes CDR1 SGHDT and CDR2 YYEEEE. The CDR3 protein is CASSSMSRRIQETQYF. The CDR3 DNA is TGTGCCAGCAGCTCCATGTCGAGGAGGATTCAAGAGACCCAGTACTTC.

V and J are TRBV6-2 or TRBV6-3 and TRBJ2-7, with 9 bases that match TRBD2. This CDR3 contains 17 residues. The junction had 13 bases not matched to a gene; V was cut back by 5 bases and J by 2 bases. The germline CDR1 and CDR2 sequences are MNHEY and SVGEGT. CDR3 in amino acids: CASSRGTSLPYTYEQYF. CDR3 nucleotides: TGTGCCAGCAGTAGAGGGACTAGCCTTCCCTACACCTACGAGCAGTACTTC.

V and J are TRBV4-1 and TRBJ1-3; D call uncertain. Germline CDR1 reads MGHRA; CDR2 reads YSYEKL. This CDR3 is 17 amino acids long. Trimming took 0 bases from V and 0 from J, leaving 12 bases between them. CDR3: CASSQESGVSSGNTIYF. The DNA for the CDR3 is TGCGCCAGCAGCCAAGAGAGCGGGGTTTCCTCTGGAAACACCATATATTTT.

This clone has only one observation. This sequence joins TRBV30 and TRBJ2-1; D is ambiguous. This CDR3 has 13 residues. Looked up from germline, CDR1 is GTSNPN and CDR2 is SVGIG (reference sequence). V lost 4 bases and J 2 bases, leaving 9 bases between the germline ends. The CDR3 sequence: CAWKHGPYNEQFF. The CDR3 nucleotides read TGTGCCTGGAAACATGGCCCCTACAATGAGCAGTTCTTC.

The rearrangement uses TRBV4-1 and TRBJ2-2; tentative D call: TRBD2 (5 bases). The germline V gene has CDR1 MGHRA and CDR2 YSYEKL. The V end lost 0 bases, the J end lost 3 bases, and 11 bases lay between the germline ends. This CDR3 has 16 amino acids. The CDR3 DNA reads TGCGCCAGCAGCCAAGACGGCGGGTTTGACACCGGGGAGCTGTTTTTT. Protein: CASSQDGGFDTGELFF.

The chain couples TRBV2 to TRBJ1-6; a possible D gene is TRBD1 (5 bases). CDR1 and CDR2 from the germline V gene are SNHLY and FYNNEI. V gave up 1 base and J gave up 7 bases, with 14 bases separating them. This CDR3 region has 16 residues. CDR3 in DNA: TGTGCCAGCAGTGAAGATAGGGGCTCGTCGAATTCACCCCTCCACTTT. This encodes CASSEDRGSSNSPLHF.

Here the CDR3 reads CATSVTTGLVKATNYGYTF. The CDR3 DNA reads TGTGCCACCAGTGTCACGACAGGGCTCGTAAAAGCCACTAACTATGGCTACACCTTC. The chain has TRBV24-1 and TRBJ1-2; 7 nucleotides agree with TRBD1. Germline loops: CDR1 KGHDR, CDR2 SFDVKD. V shed 5 bases and J 0 bases; nucleotides not matched to a gene: 17. This CDR3 spans 19 amino acids.

CDR3 sequence reads: CASSLGWGQRTEAFF. CDR3 nucleotides: TGTGCCAGCAGCTTAGGTTGGGGGCAACGTACTGAAGCTTTCTTT. The chain couples TRBV7-2 to TRBJ1-1; D is perhaps TRBD1 (6 bases). CDR1 is SGHTA, CDR2 FQGNSA, per germline. The V end was cut by 1 base, the J end by 5 bases, with 14 bases between. The CDR3 sequence is 15 residues long.

V and J are TRBV18 and TRBJ2-3; D assignment may be TRBD1 or TRBD2 (5 bases each). Per the germline V gene, CDR1 is KGHSH and CDR2 is LQKENI. Trimming removed 8 bases from V and 0 bases from J, with 15 bases in between. The CDR3 length is 15 residues. This CDR3 reads CASTPRGTSTDTQYF. The CDR3 nucleotides read TGTGCCAGCACCCCCCGGGGCACGAGCACAGATACGCAGTATTTT.

The CDR3 sequence: CASSFQGQETQYF. The CDR3 coding sequence is TGTGCCAGCAGCTTTCAGGGTCAAGAGACCCAGTACTTC. V gene TRBV11-3 combines with J gene TRBJ2-5; the D gene is possibly TRBD1 (5 bases). Germline loops: CDR1 SGHNT, CDR2 YENEEA. This CDR3 spans 13 amino acids. Trimming shortened V by 3 bases and J by 2 bases, and 7 bases separated the two germline ends.

There are a few counts of this clone. This chain joins TRBV4-1 and TRBJ1-1, with D perhaps TRBD1 (6 bases). The CDR3 is made up of 14 amino acids. With 1 base removed from V and 5 bases from J, the gap between germline ends came to 11 bases. Germline V CDR1 and CDR2: MGHRA, YSYEKL. The CDR3 DNA sequence: TGCGCCAGCAGCCAAGTCCAGGGGAGGACTGAAGCTTTCTTT. The encoded protein is CASSQVQGRTEAFF.

The chain carries TRBV9 and TRBJ2-7, with a weak D call TRBD2 (6 bases). Trimming stripped 5 bases from V and 2 bases from J, with 11 bases between. This CDR3 comprises 13 residues. The V gene's germline CDR1 is SGDLS and CDR2 YYNGEE. Here the CDR3 reads CASRAPGAYEQYF. Written as DNA, the CDR3 is TGTGCCAGCAGGGCTCCGGGGGCCTACGAGCAGTACTTC.

V usage is TRBV6-4 and J usage is TRBJ2-2; D call uncertain. Per the germline V gene, CDR1 is MRHNA and CDR2 is SNTAGT. Trimming took 6 bases from V and 6 from J, leaving 20 bases between them. This CDR3 is built from 16 residues. CDR3 DNA: TGTGCCAGCAGCAGAGACCCTCAAGGATGGGCCGGGGAGCTGTTTTTT. It translates to CASSRDPQGWAGELFF.

The chain combines TRBV9 with TRBJ2-2; 12 nucleotides line up with TRBD2. From germline, CDR1 is SGDLS and CDR2 YYNGEE. The CDR3 runs to 18 residues. Trimming took 1 base from V and 5 from J; bases not matched to a gene: 9. The CDR3 nucleotides read TGTGCCAGCAGCGTACCTAGCGGGGGGGCTGGTGGGACCGGGGAGCTGTTTTTT. Amino acid sequence: CASSVPSGGAGGTGELFF.

The chain recombines TRBV7-9 with TRBJ1-6; D call uncertain. Germline CDR1 is SEHNR and CDR2 is FQNEAQ (reference sequence). The CDR3 spans 13 residues. V lost 1 base and J lost 12, with 10 bases in between. CDR3 sequence (DNA): TGTGCCAGCAGCTTAGGTGGTGGCAGACCCCTCCACTTT. This sequence encodes CASSLGGGRPLHF.

This chain connects TRBV6-5 to TRBJ1-4; 7 bases match TRBD1. From germline, CDR1 is MNHEY and CDR2 SVGAGI. This CDR3 is 14 amino acids long. J gave up 6 bases and V 6 bases, and 7 bases lay outside the gene matches. The CDR3 region is CASRTLDRDEKLFF. DNA for the CDR3: TGTGCCAGCAGAACTCTCGACAGGGATGAAAAACTGTTTTTT.

The chain recombines TRBV19 with TRBJ1-5, with TRBD1 as a possible D gene (6 bases). Trimming cost V 7 bases and J 2 bases, with 12 bases left between them. CDR1 LNHDA and CDR2 SQIVND come from the germline V gene (reference sequence). CDR3 length: 14 residues. The CDR3 loop reads CASMREGGNQPQHF. The CDR3 nucleotides read TGTGCCAGTATGAGGGAGGGGGGCAATCAGCCCCAGCATTTT. Together with reference TRBV19 and TRBJ1-5, the CDR3 gives the full variable domain: DGGITQSPKYLFRKEGQNVTLSCEQNLNHDAMYWYRQDPGQGLRLIYYSQIVNDFQKGDIAEGYSVSREKKESFPLTVTSAQKNPTAFYLCASMREGGNQPQHFGDGTRLSIL.